This TCR beta chain appears in the sequencing data of a study of T cell responses to AZD1222 COVID-19 vaccine. Sequencing was performed with immunoSEQ multiplex PCR; in TCRdb, only in-frame clones are kept and a portion is missing. The sample shows fewer than 110,000 clones, 80% to 90% of them seen only once. Worth noting for this clone: The antigen remains unidentified.

Study results and limitations: Regions 160-218 and 743-854 dominated among vaccine-associated CD4 TCRs spanning spike.

After removal of 2 bases from V and 0 bases from J, the junction contained 7 bases not matched to a gene. The CDR3 loop spans 17 amino acids. Germline-derived CDR1 and CDR2 are MNHNS and SASEGT. Sequenced here: peripheral blood, sampled on day 0 of AZD1222 vaccination. V is TRBV6-1 and J is TRBJ2-3, with TRBD2 matching over 8 bases. The receptor was derived from an adult in good health. The CDR3 loop is CASSETLLAASTDTQYF. DNA for the CDR3: TGTGCCAGCAGTGAAACCTTACTAGCGGCTAGCACAGATACGCAGTATTTT.